Presented here are 19 T cell receptor beta chains from one specimen sequenced in a study of beta chain features in type 1 diabetes. Sequenced material consisted of expressed TCRB transcripts (all of the isolated RNA was reverse transcribed). The protocol was immunoSEQ multiplex PCR, while the TCRdb copy is restricted to in-frame clones and leaves out a portion. Here the sample spans around 150,000 clones, 6% to 7.5% being singletons. Specimen: central memory CD4+ T cells from blood. Receptors originate from a woman aged 25 to 39 in good health.

Ten or more counts support this clone. This chain joins TRBV19 and TRBJ2-3; TRBD2 aligns across 7 bases. Germline V gene lookup returns CDR1 LNHDA and CDR2 SQIVND (reference sequence). This CDR3 contains 12 residues. Trimming cost V 3 bases and J 14 bases; bases outside gene matches: 8. Written as DNA, the CDR3 is TGTGCCAGTAGTATGAAGCGGGAACGTGCGTATTTT. Protein sequence: CASSMKRERAYF.

This clone was counted ten times or more. The gene calls are TRBV7-2 and TRBJ2-3; D ambiguous. Germline CDR1 and CDR2: SGHTA and FQGNSA. CDR3 size: 14 residues. V lost 3 bases and J lost 2, with 9 bases in between. CDR3 DNA sequence: TGTGCCAGCAGCTTTGGGCAGAACACAGATACGCAGTATTTT. Amino acid sequence: CASSFGQNTDTQYF.

J is TRBJ1-2 and V is TRBV4-3; no reliable D call. The germline V and J ends were trimmed by 2 bases and 0 bases, with 13 bases remaining between them. Germline lookup yields CDR1 LGHNA and CDR2 YSLEER. CDR3 length: 16 amino acids. CDR3 amino acids: CASSQHGDTTNYGYTF. The DNA for the CDR3 is TGCGCCAGCAGCCAACACGGCGACACAACTAACTATGGCTACACCTTC.

This rearrangement joins TRBV5-1 to TRBJ1-4, with D hard to call. Trimming cost V 2 bases and J 13 bases, with 12 bases left between them. Germline CDR1 SGHRS, CDR2 YFSETQ. The CDR3 sequence is 12 residues long. The CDR3 here is CASSFEGSGLFF. In DNA, the CDR3 is TGCGCCAGCAGCTTTGAGGGTTCAGGACTGTTTTTT.

A few counts support this clone. This chain joins TRBV5-4 and TRBJ1-2, with 7 bases that match TRBD1. The CDR3 totals 14 residues. The germline CDR1 and CDR2 sequences are SGHNT and YYREEE (reference sequence). Losses at the gene ends were 7 bases for V and 2 bases for J; bases not matched to a gene: 8. The CDR3 region has the DNA TGTGCCAGCGGCCCGGGACAGCCCAACTATGGCTACACCTTC. This gives the protein CASGPGQPNYGYTF.

This clone was recorded a few times. The rearrangement links TRBV7-3 to TRBJ1-1, with TRBD1 identical over 11 bases. V lost 5 bases and J lost 10; bases outside the gene matches: 12. The germline CDR1 and CDR2 sequences are SGHTA and FQGTGA. CDR3 length equals 15 residues. The DNA of the CDR3 is TGTGCCAGCAGCCCCCGCCCGGACAGGGGGCGATTAGCTTTCTTT. Its translation: CASSPRPDRGRLAFF. Full variable domain (remainder filled in from reference TRBV7-3 and TRBJ1-1): GAGVSQTPSNKVTEKGKYVELRCDPISGHTALYWYRQSLGQGPEFLIYFQGTGAADDSGLPNDRFFAVRPEGSVSTLKIQRTERGDSAVYLCASSPRPDRGRLAFFGQGTRLTVV.

Worth noting for this clone: Other DNA sequences in this sample translate to the same CDR3. The J gene is TRBJ2-1, the V gene TRBV5-4; 10 positions match TRBD2. CDR1 and CDR2 from the germline V gene are SGHNT and YYREEE (reference sequence). The V gene end was trimmed by 4 bases and the J gene end by 6 bases; junction bases not matched to a gene: 4. The CDR3 spans 14 residues. DNA for the CDR3: TGTGCCAGCAGCCTTAGCGGGGGGCTCAATGAGCAGTTCTTC. Residues: CASSLSGGLNEQFF.

Ten or more counts support this clone. The chain couples TRBV29-1 to TRBJ2-5; possibly TRBD2 for D (6 bases). The CDR3 is 13 residues long. V lost 6 bases and J 1 base, leaving 12 bases between the germline ends. Germline CDR1 and CDR2: SQVTM and ANQGSEA. The DNA of the CDR3 is TGCAGCGTATCTGGCGGGACCCAAGAGACCCAGTACTTC. The encoded protein is CSVSGGTQETQYF.

This clone was seen a few times. V and J are TRBV29-1 and TRBJ1-1; D possibly corresponds to TRBD1 (5 bases). The length of the CDR3 is 13 residues. Trimming cost V 4 bases and J 0 bases, with 9 bases left between them. Germline-derived CDR1 and CDR2 are SQVTM and ANQGSEA. CDR3 sequence reads: CSVGADMNTEAFF. In DNA, the CDR3 is TGCAGCGTTGGTGCGGACATGAACACTGAAGCTTTCTTT.

This clone showed up many times. V gene TRBV7-2 combines with J gene TRBJ2-7; weak D call: TRBD1 (8 bases). Per germline, CDR1 SGHTA and CDR2 FQGNSA. With 5 bases removed from V and 4 bases from J, the gap between germline ends came to 15 bases. The CDR3 length is 14 residues. CDR3 nucleotide sequence: TGTGCCAGCAGCGTAACAGGGGGGGATTACGAGCAGTACTTC. It is translated as CASSVTGGDYEQYF.

This clone has a handful of counts. The chain joins TRBV7-2 to TRBJ1-2; 12 bases agree with TRBD1. CDR1 SGHTA and CDR2 FQGNSA come from the germline V gene. V lost 3 bases to trimming and J lost 8 bases; unmatched junction nucleotides: 7. This CDR3 has 15 residues. Here the CDR3 reads CASSLGTGGAGGYTF. CDR3 bases: TGTGCCAGCAGCTTGGGGACAGGGGGCGCGGGAGGCTACACCTTC.

The gene calls are TRBV11-3 and TRBJ2-3, with 8 nucleotides matching TRBD2. The CDR3 loop spans 17 amino acids. The germline V gene has CDR1 SGHNT and CDR2 YENEEA. V was pared by 1 base and J by 1 base, with 7 bases of the junction left unmatched. The CDR3 sequence is CASSLGTSRMGTDTQYF. As DNA, the CDR3 is TGTGCCAGCAGCTTAGGGACTAGCCGGATGGGCACAGATACGCAGTATTTT.

In its sample, this clone was seen a few times. This chain uses TRBV28 with TRBJ1-2; the match to TRBD1 covers 7 bases. Germline CDR1 and CDR2: MDHEN and SYDVKM. The CDR3 runs to 13 residues. Germline trimming cut 6 bases from V and 8 bases from J; bases unmatched to any gene: 9. The CDR3 protein is CASRRQGSPGYTF. CDR3 sequence (DNA): TGTGCCAGCAGACGACAGGGATCACCGGGCTACACCTTC.

This clone has a count of ten or more. The chain has TRBV19 and TRBJ2-1; 7 nucleotides align to TRBD1. The ends lost 4 bases at V and 7 bases at J; junction bases unmatched: 7. The CDR3 runs 14 residues. Germline V CDR1 and CDR2: LNHDA, SQIVND (reference sequence). The CDR3 DNA reads as TGTGCCAGTAGTACGCCGGGACAGAAAAATGAGCAGTTCTTC. Translated, it gives CASSTPGQKNEQFF.

Note on this clone: Different DNA sequences within this sample yield the same CDR3. This chain joins TRBV28 and TRBJ2-3, with a tentative D call TRBD1 (5 bases). Germline lookup yields CDR1 MDHEN and CDR2 SYDVKM. The CDR3 loop spans 15 amino acids. The V end was cut by 1 base, the J end by 1 base, with 9 bases between. CDR3 nucleotide sequence: TGTGCCAGCAGTTTATCTCAAGGGGGCACAGATACGCAGTATTTT. It encodes CASSLSQGGTDTQYF.

The table lists this clone with many counts. The chain has TRBV29-1 and TRBJ2-3, with TRBD2 identical over 9 bases. V lost 6 bases to trimming and J lost 1 base; unmatched junction nucleotides: 5. Looked up from germline, CDR1 is SQVTM and CDR2 is ANQGSEA. This CDR3 has 14 amino acids. The CDR3: CSVVPSGGTDTQYF. For the CDR3, the DNA is TGCAGCGTAGTTCCTAGCGGGGGCACAGATACGCAGTATTTT.

The chain is built from TRBV7-2 and TRBJ2-2; 10 nucleotides match TRBD1. CDR3 length: 16 residues. The germline gives CDR1 SGHTA, CDR2 FQGNSA. With 0 bases clipped from V and 7 bases from J, the junction kept 5 bases outside the gene matches. CDR3 protein: CASSLAGTGVGGELFF. The CDR3 DNA reads TGTGCCAGCAGCTTAGCTGGGACAGGGGTGGGCGGGGAGCTGTTTTTT.

The chain recombines TRBV7-6 with TRBJ2-4; 9 nucleotides match TRBD1. The germline V gene encodes CDR1 SGHVS and CDR2 FNYEAQ. The J segment lost 7 bases and the V segment lost 0 bases, leaving 4 bases of the junction unmatched. CDR3 size: 15 residues. The DNA for the CDR3 is TGTGCCAGCAGCTTAGCGCCCGGACAGGGGAACATTCAGTACTTC. It translates to CASSLAPGQGNIQYF. The whole variable domain, filled in from reference TRBV7-6 and TRBJ2-4, reads GAGVSQSPRYKVTKRGQDVALRCDPISGHVSLYWYRQALGQGPEFLTYFNYEAQQDKSGLPNDRFSAERPEGSISTLTIQRTEQRDSAMYRCASSLAPGQGNIQYFGAGTRLSVL.

The chain is built from TRBV30 and TRBJ1-5; D not certain. The V gene lost 1 base and the J gene lost 9 bases, with 10 bases spanning the gap. The CDR3 runs to 12 residues. Looked up from germline, CDR1 is GTSNPN and CDR2 is SVGIG (reference sequence). The CDR3 protein is CAWSAAGRPQHF. The CDR3 bases are TGTGCCTGGAGTGCCGCTGGGCGGCCCCAGCATTTT.